Described below is a single TCR beta chain sequence and its context. The data are from a study of T-cell memory formation after mild COVID-19. Germline values: CDR1 PRHDT, CDR2 FYEKMQ (reference sequence). Losses at the gene ends were 2 bases for V and 4 bases for J; bases not matched to a gene: 9. This CDR3 is built from 16 residues. TCRdb reprocessed the 5' RACE reads via MiXCR and lists one record per CDR3 protein. The sample carries 470,000 or so distinct CDR3 sequences, 20% recorded once. The chain has TRBV13 and TRBJ2-3; 7 nucleotides line up with TRBD2. This receptor was identified in an adult woman who had mild COVID-19 (a few samples of this study predate the infection). Cell type and time point are not known. Sequencing input: PBMCs or a T cell subset sorted from them (not recorded which). The CDR3 here is CASSLNYPGGADTQYF. The CDR3 coding sequence is TGTGCCAGCAGCTTAAATTATCCGGGAGGCGCAGATACGCAGTATTTT.